Listed below are T cell receptor beta chains from one sample, sequenced in a study of shared clonotypes between healthy human individuals. Only in-frame clones appear in the TCRdb table, and some are missing; sequencing was by immunoSEQ multiplex PCR. This sample yields about 710,000 clones, of which about three quarters are seen a single time; 1.5% to 2% belongs to the top ten. The material sequenced was memory CD4+ T cells sorted from blood. The source of these receptors is a woman aged 25-40 years in good health. CDR3s include the opening cysteine and the closing phenylalanine or tryptophan. D genes are given only for firm matches. Where a row states a size, it is once, few, many or the class of an expanded clone; other rows omit it.

v_gene,j_gene,abundance,d_gene,CDR3aa,CDR3nt
TRBV10-2,TRBJ2-3,-,TRBD1,CASSDQDRLTDTQYF,TGCGCCAGCAGTGACCAGGACAGGTTGACAGATACGCAGTATTTT
TRBV4-2,TRBJ1-4,-,-,CASSLGWGVNEKLFF,TGTGCCAGCAGCCTAGGATGGGGGGTTAATGAAAAACTGTTTTTT
TRBV5-1,TRBJ2-2,-,-,CASSRTNTGELFF,TGCGCCAGCAGCAGAACGAACACCGGGGAGCTGTTTTTT
TRBV5-1,TRBJ1-5,many,TRBD1,CASSLSTGGQQPQHF,TGCGCCAGCAGCTTGTCCACAGGGGGACAGCAGCCCCAGCATTTT
TRBV10-3,TRBJ1-1,-,TRBD1,CAISSTGGEGYTEAFF,TGTGCCATCAGTTCGACAGGGGGTGAGGGGTACACTGAAGCTTTCTTT
TRBV7-9,TRBJ2-1,-,-,CASSLGEQFF,TGTGCCAGCAGCTTAGGGGAGCAGTTCTTC
TRBV4-2,TRBJ2-3,-,-,CASSQVLGHSTDTQYF,TGTGCCAGCAGCCAAGTGCTGGGTCATAGCACAGATACGCAGTATTTT
TRBV29-1,TRBJ1-3,many,TRBD1,CSAEAGTETGTIYF,TGCAGCGCCGAAGCCGGGACAGAGACGGGCACCATATATTTT
TRBV7-9,TRBJ1-3,-,-,CASSLLSGSNTIYF,TGTGCCAGCAGCTTACTCAGTGGCAGTAACACCATATATTTT
TRBV7-3,TRBJ1-1,-,-,CASSLSSGTEAFF,TGTGCCAGCAGCTTATCGAGCGGCACTGAAGCTTTCTTT
TRBV19,TRBJ2-3,-,-,CASSTQKSTDTQYF,TGTGCCAGTAGTACCCAAAAGAGCACAGATACGCAGTATTTT
TRBV15,TRBJ1-2,-,-,CATSIDKNYGYTF,TGTGCCACCAGCATTGACAAGAACTATGGCTACACCTTC
TRBV7-9,TRBJ1-2,few,-,CASSLNRDLEGYTF,TGTGCCAGCAGCCTTAACAGGGATTTAGAGGGCTACACCTTC
TRBV6-6,TRBJ1-1,-,-,CASSHREWTVNTEAFF,TGTGCCAGCAGTCACAGAGAATGGACAGTGAACACTGAAGCTTTCTTT
TRBV5-1,TRBJ1-1,-,-,CASSLDDLAGTEAFF,TGCGCCAGCAGCTTGGATGATTTGGCAGGCACTGAAGCTTTCTTT
TRBV2,TRBJ2-4,-,TRBD2,CASSGAGENIQYF,TGTGCCAGCAGTGGGGCGGGAGAGAATATTCAGTACTTC
TRBV19,TRBJ1-1,few,-,CASSVQGYTEAFF,TGTGCCAGTAGTGTACAGGGTTACACTGAAGCTTTCTTT
TRBV6-6,TRBJ2-2,-,-,CASSSPGTGELFF,TGTGCCAGCAGTTCGCCGGGGACCGGGGAGCTGTTTTTT
TRBV11-2,TRBJ1-5,-,-,CASSRDRDQPQHF,TGTGCCAGCAGTCGGGACCGGGATCAGCCCCAGCATTTT
TRBV6-5,TRBJ2-7,-,TRBD1,CASSYGPGTVSYEQYF,TGTGCCAGCAGTTACGGCCCCGGGACAGTTTCCTACGAGCAGTACTTC
TRBV5-1,TRBJ2-3,-,TRBD2,CASSLPLGLAINTQYF,TGCGCCAGCAGCTTACCCTTGGGACTAGCGATAAATACGCAGTATTTT
TRBV6-1,TRBJ1-1,few,-,CASSRGANTEAFF,TGTGCCAGCAGCCGGGGGGCGAACACTGAAGCTTTCTTT
TRBV6-1,TRBJ1-5,-,-,CASSEEWTNQPQHF,TGTGCCAGCAGTGAAGAATGGACCAATCAGCCCCAGCATTTT
TRBV5-1,TRBJ2-2,-,-,CASSPGTATGELFF,TGCGCCAGCAGTCCCGGGACCGCCACCGGGGAGCTGTTTTTT
TRBV18,TRBJ1-1,-,-,CASSNRTDWKTEAFF,TGTGCCAGCTCAAATAGAACCGACTGGAAAACTGAAGCTTTCTTT
TRBV10-3,TRBJ2-5,-,TRBD1,CAISQQGQGAGETQYF,TGTGCCATCAGCCAGCAGGGACAGGGGGCAGGGGAGACCCAGTACTTC
TRBV29-1,TRBJ1-5,-,TRBD1,CSVGQGNNQPQHF,TGCAGCGTTGGACAGGGGAACAATCAGCCCCAGCATTTT
TRBV9,TRBJ1-1,-,-,CASSVAPRPLMNTEAFF,TGTGCCAGCAGCGTAGCGCCTCGGCCCCTAATGAACACTGAAGCTTTCTTT
TRBV7-9,TRBJ2-1,-,TRBD2,CASSHSGTSGANEQFF,TGTGCCAGCAGCCATTCCGGGACTAGCGGGGCCAATGAGCAGTTCTTC
TRBV28,TRBJ1-5,-,-,CASSPHRVGNQPQHF,TGTGCCAGCAGCCCCCACAGGGTTGGCAATCAGCCCCAGCATTTT
TRBV4-1,TRBJ1-1,-,-,CASSQAGEAFF,TGCGCCAGCAGCCAAGCCGGGGAAGCTTTCTTT
TRBV5-1,TRBJ1-6,-,TRBD1,CASSYYRDRGKNSPLHF,TGCGCCAGCAGCTACTACCGGGACAGGGGAAAGAATTCACCCCTCCACTTT
TRBV29-1,TRBJ1-2,few,TRBD1,CSADRGEQGAGGYTF,TGCAGCGCCGATCGGGGGGAGCAGGGGGCAGGTGGCTACACCTTC
TRBV7-9,TRBJ1-4,-,-,CASSLHIYATNEKLFF,TGTGCCAGCAGCCTACATATATACGCAACTAATGAAAAACTGTTTTTT
TRBV19,TRBJ2-1,-,TRBD2,CASRTSGRYSNEQFF,TGTGCCAGTAGAACTAGCGGGAGGTATTCCAATGAGCAGTTCTTC
TRBV28,TRBJ2-7,few,-,CASSSTDYEQYF,TGTGCCAGCAGTTCCACGGACTACGAGCAGTACTTC
TRBV30,TRBJ1-2,many,-,CAWSRGGGYGYTF,TGTGCCTGGAGCCGGGGCGGAGGGTATGGCTACACCTTC
TRBV18,TRBJ2-1,-,-,CASSPQSAPRNEQFF,TGTGCCAGCTCACCCCAGAGTGCCCCTCGCAATGAGCAGTTCTTC
TRBV7-7,TRBJ1-1,-,-,CASSLLPRTEAFF,TGTGCCAGCAGCCTTCTACCCCGCACTGAAGCTTTCTTT
TRBV2,TRBJ1-2,-,-,CASTLANYGYTF,TGTGCCAGCACGTTAGCTAACTATGGCTACACCTTC